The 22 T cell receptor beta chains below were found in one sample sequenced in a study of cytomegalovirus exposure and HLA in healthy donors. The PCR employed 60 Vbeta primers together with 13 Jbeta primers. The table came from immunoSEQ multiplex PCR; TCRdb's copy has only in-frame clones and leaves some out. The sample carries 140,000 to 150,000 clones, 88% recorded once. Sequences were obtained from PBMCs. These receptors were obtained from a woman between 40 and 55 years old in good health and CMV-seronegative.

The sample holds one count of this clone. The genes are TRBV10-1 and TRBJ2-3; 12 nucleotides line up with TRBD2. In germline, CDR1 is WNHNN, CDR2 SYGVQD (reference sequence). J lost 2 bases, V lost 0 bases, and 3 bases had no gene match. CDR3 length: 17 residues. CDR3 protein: CASSESLAGGVTDTQYF. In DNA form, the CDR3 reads TGCGCCAGCAGTGAGTCGCTAGCGGGAGGGGTCACAGATACGCAGTATTTT.

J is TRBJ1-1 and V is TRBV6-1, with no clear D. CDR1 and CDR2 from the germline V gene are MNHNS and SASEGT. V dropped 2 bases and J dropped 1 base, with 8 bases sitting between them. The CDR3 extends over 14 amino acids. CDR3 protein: CASSELQRNTEAFF. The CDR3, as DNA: TGTGCCAGCAGTGAATTACAGAGGAACACTGAAGCTTTCTTT.

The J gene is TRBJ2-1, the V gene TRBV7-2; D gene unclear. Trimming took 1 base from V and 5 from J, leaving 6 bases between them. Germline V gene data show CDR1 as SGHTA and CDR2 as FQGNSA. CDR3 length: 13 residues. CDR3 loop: CASSLVSDNEQFF. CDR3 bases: TGTGCCAGCAGCTTAGTTTCCGACAATGAGCAGTTCTTC.

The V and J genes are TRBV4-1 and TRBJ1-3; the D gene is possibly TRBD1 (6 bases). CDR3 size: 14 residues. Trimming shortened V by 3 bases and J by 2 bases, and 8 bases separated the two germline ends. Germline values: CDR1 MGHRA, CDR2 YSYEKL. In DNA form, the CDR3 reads TGCGCCAGCAGCCAGGGGGCGGCTGGAAACACCATATATTTT. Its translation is CASSQGAAGNTIYF.

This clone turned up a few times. The CDR3 DNA follows: TGTGCCAGCAGTTGGGCGAGGGCGGACTATGGCTACACCTTC. This sequence encodes CASSWARADYGYTF. J is TRBJ1-2 and V is TRBV6-6; no definite D call. The germline gives CDR1 MNHNY, CDR2 SVGAGI (reference sequence). The CDR3 length is 14 residues. Trimming pared 4 bases from V and 3 bases from J, leaving 12 bases between.

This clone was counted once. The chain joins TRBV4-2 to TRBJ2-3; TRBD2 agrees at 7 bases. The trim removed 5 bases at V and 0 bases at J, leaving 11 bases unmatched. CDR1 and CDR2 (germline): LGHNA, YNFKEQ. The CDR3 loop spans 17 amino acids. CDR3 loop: CASSTNLLAASTDTQYF. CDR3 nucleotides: TGTGCCAGCAGCACCAACCTCCTAGCGGCTAGCACAGATACGCAGTATTTT.

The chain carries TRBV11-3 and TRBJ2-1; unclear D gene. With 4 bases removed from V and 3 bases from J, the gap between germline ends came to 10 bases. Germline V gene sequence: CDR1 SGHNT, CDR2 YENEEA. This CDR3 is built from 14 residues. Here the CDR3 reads CASSSDSIYNEQFF. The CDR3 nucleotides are TGTGCCAGCAGCTCTGACTCGATCTACAATGAGCAGTTCTTC.

CDR3 sequence reads: CASTQGGFNQPQHF. For the CDR3, the DNA is TGTGCCAGCACCCAGGGAGGGTTCAATCAGCCCCAGCATTTT. The chain combines TRBV28 with TRBJ1-5; D is perhaps TRBD1 (5 bases). In germline, CDR1 is MDHEN, CDR2 SYDVKM. This CDR3 spans 14 amino acids. The V end lost 7 bases, the J end lost 3 bases, and 13 bases lay between the germline ends.

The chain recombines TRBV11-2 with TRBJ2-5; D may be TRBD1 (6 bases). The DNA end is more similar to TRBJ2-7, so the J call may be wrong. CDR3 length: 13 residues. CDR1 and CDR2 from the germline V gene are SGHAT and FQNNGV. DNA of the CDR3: TGTGCCAGCAGTCATGCGTGGGGGCACGAGCAGTACTTC. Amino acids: CASSHAWGHEQYF.

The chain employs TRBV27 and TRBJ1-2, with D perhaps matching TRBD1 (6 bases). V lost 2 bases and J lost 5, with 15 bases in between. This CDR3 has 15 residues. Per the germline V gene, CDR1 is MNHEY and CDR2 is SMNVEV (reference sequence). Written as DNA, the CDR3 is TGTGCCAGCAGTTTAAATAGTCAAGGGGGTTATGGCTACACCTTC. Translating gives CASSLNSQGGYGYTF.

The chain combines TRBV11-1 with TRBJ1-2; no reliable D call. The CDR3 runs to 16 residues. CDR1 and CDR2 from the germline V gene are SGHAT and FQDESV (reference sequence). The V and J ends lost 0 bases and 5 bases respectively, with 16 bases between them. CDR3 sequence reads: CASSLAPNSGPYGYTF. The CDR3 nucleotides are TGTGCCAGCAGCTTAGCCCCGAATAGCGGGCCTTATGGCTACACCTTC.

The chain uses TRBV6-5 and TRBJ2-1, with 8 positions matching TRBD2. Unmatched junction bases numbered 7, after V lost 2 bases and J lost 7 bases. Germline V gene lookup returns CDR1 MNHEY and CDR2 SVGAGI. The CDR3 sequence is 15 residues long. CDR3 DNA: TGTGCCAGCAGTTACACTAGCGGCCAGAGGAATGAGCAGTTCTTC. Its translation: CASSYTSGQRNEQFF.

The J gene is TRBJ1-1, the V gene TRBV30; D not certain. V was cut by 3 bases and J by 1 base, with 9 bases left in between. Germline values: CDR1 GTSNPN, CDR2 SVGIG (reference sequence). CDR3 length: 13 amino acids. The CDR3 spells CAWRWEGNTEAFF. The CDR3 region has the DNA TGTGCCTGGAGATGGGAGGGGAACACTGAAGCTTTCTTT. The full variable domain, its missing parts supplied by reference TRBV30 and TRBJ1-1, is SQTIHQWPATLVQPVGSPLSLECTVEGTSNPNLYWYRQAAGRGLQLLFYSVGIGQISSEVPQNLSASRPQDRQFILSSKKLLLSDSGFYLCAWRWEGNTEAFFGQGTRLTVV.

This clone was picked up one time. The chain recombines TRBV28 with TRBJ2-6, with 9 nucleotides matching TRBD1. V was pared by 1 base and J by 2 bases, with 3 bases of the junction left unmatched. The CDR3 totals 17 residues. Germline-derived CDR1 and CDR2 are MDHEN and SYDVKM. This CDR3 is CASSLSQGAAGANVLTF. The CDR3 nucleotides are TGTGCCAGCAGTTTATCACAGGGGGCCGCTGGGGCCAACGTCCTGACTTTC.

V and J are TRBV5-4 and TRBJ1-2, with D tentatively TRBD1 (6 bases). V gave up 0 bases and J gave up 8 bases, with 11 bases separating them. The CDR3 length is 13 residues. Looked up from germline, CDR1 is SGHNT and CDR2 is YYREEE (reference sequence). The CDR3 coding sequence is TGTGCCAGCAGCTTGGACAGGGTTTTAGGCTACACCTTC. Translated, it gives CASSLDRVLGYTF.

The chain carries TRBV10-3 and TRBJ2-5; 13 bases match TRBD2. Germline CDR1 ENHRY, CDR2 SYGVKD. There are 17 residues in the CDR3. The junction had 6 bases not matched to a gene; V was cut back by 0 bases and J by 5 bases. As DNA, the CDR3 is TGTGCCATCAGTGAGTCGATGGGACTAGCGGGAAAGGAGACCCAGTACTTC. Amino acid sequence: CAISESMGLAGKETQYF.

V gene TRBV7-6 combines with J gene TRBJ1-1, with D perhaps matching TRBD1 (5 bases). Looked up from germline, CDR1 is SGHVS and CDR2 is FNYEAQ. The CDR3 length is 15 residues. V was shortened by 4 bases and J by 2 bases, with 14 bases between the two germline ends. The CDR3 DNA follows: TGTGCCAGCAGCTCGCAGGGTTTTGGAAACACTGAAGCTTTCTTT. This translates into CASSSQGFGNTEAFF.

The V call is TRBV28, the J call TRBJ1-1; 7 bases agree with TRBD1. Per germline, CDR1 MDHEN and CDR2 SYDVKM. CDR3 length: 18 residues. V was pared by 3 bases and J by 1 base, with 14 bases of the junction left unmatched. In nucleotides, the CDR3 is TGTGCCAGCAGTTTGACCCCCAACAGGGGAGTGTCGAACACTGAAGCTTTCTTT. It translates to CASSLTPNRGVSNTEAFF. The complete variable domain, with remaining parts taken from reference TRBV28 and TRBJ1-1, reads DVKVTQSSRYLVKRTGEKVFLECVQDMDHENMFWYRQDPGLGLRLIYFSYDVKMKEKGDIPEGYSVSREKKERFSLILESASTNQTSMYLCASSLTPNRGVSNTEAFFGQGTRLTVV.

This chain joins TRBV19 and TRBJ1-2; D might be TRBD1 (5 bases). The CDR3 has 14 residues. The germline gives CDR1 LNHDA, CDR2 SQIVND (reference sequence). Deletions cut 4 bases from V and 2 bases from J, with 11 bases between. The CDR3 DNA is TGTGCCAGTAGTACCCCCCGGGGGAACTATGGCTACACCTTC. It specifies CASSTPRGNYGYTF.

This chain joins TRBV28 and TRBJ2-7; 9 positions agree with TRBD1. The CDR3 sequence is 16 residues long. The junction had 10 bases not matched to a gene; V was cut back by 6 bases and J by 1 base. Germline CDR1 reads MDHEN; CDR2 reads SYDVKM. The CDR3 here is CASRPSPGQGSYEQYF. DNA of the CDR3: TGTGCCAGCAGGCCTTCCCCGGGACAGGGTTCCTACGAGCAGTACTTC.

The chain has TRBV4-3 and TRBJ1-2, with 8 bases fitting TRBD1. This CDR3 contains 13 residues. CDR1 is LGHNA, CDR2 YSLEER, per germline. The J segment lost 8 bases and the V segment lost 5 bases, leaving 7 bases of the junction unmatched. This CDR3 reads CASSVNRGEGYTF. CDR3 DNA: TGCGCCAGCAGCGTAAACAGGGGGGAGGGCTACACCTTC.

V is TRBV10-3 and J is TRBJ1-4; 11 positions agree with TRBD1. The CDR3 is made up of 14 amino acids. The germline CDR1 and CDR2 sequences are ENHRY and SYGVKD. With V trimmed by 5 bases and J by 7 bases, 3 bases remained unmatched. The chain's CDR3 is CAISPGQGGEKLFF. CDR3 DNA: TGTGCCATCAGTCCGGGACAGGGGGGTGAAAAACTGTTTTTT.